This TCR beta chain was sequenced in a study of cytomegalovirus exposure and HLA in healthy donors. The PCR was carried out with 60 Vbeta primers and 13 Jbeta primers. This table comes from immunoSEQ multiplex PCR, and its TCRdb copy is limited to in-frame clones, with some not included. The repertoire has 85,000 to 100,000 clones, roughly 75% of them found once; the top ten carry around 7%. As regards this clone: As yet, its antigen is unknown.

This CDR3 has 15 amino acids. Per germline, CDR1 MGHRA and CDR2 YSYEKL. Trimming stripped 2 bases from V and 2 bases from J, with 12 bases between. Study results and caveats: Using the classifier, cytomegalovirus status was reportedly diagnosed with high specificity and sensitivity. Reports state that TCR beta sequences accurately predicted most subjects' HLA-A and HLA-B alleles.

The gene calls are TRBV4-1 and TRBJ1-2; possibly TRBD1 for D (6 bases). Sequencing input: PBMCs. The sequence was obtained from a man younger than 40 in good health and CMV-seronegative. Here the CDR3 reads CASSQMPRGNYGYTF. The DNA of the CDR3 is TGCGCCAGCAGCCAAATGCCTAGGGGGAACTATGGCTACACCTTC.